The 4 T cell receptor beta chains reported below all come from one sample, sequenced in a study of T cell responses to AZD1222 COVID-19 vaccine. Only in-frame clones appear in the TCRdb table, and some are missing; sequencing was by immunoSEQ multiplex PCR. The sample holds approximately 100,000 clones, approximately 89% seen once. The specimen comprised peripheral blood, sampled on day 0 of AZD1222 vaccination. All receptors come from an adult in good health.

J is TRBJ1-5 and V is TRBV6-6, with TRBD1 identical over 7 bases. This CDR3 region has 15 residues. Looked up from germline, CDR1 is MNHNY and CDR2 is SVGAGI (reference sequence). V lost 6 bases, J lost 2 bases, and 7 bases stayed unmatched. CDR3 sequence (DNA): TGTGCCAGCAGCATTGACAGGGCAGGCAATCAGCCCCAGCATTTT. Translation gives CASSIDRAGNQPQHF.

The V and J genes are TRBV18 and TRBJ2-5; no definite D call. CDR1 is KGHSH, CDR2 LQKENI, per germline. The CDR3 contains 14 residues. Between the trimmed V and J ends, which lost 3 bases and 0 bases, there was a span of 8 bases. CDR3 in DNA: TGTGCCAGCTCACCTGGGCAGAACCAAGAGACCCAGTACTTC. It yields the protein CASSPGQNQETQYF.

V gene TRBV5-6 combines with J gene TRBJ1-2, with D perhaps TRBD1 (6 bases). Germline CDR1 reads SGHDT; CDR2 reads YYEEEE. The CDR3 contains 17 residues. Trimming removed 4 bases at V and 1 base at J, with 20 bases between. The CDR3 is CASSNTWGAYNNYGYTF. CDR3 nucleotide sequence: TGTGCCAGCAGCAACACGTGGGGGGCGTATAATAACTATGGCTACACCTTC.

The chain uses TRBV6-5 and TRBJ2-5, with a weak D call TRBD1 (5 bases). V gave up 5 bases and J gave up 1 base, with 11 bases separating them. Germline V gene lookup returns CDR1 MNHEY and CDR2 SVGAGI. This CDR3 is 14 amino acids long. The CDR3 region has the DNA TGTGCCAGCAGTCACACGACAGCCCAAGAGACCCAGTACTTC. Protein sequence: CASSHTTAQETQYF.